Sequencing of this T cell receptor beta chain was carried out in a study of blood T cell repertoires in COVID-19. Across the study: The United States, Italy and Spain provided the acute and convalescent COVID-19 samples. In each case, the material was cDNA or gDNA derived from T cells, B-cell-depleted T cells, or PBMCs.

Trimming removed 0 bases from V and 0 bases from J, with 18 bases in between. Germline assignment: CDR1 SGDLS and CDR2 YYNGEE. This CDR3 region has 19 residues. Per the study methods: How many nucleated cells were present was estimated from reference gene primer amplification. Assay: immunoSEQ multiplex PCR; the TCRdb copy retains only in-frame clones and omits some. V and J calls and clone size are given by that table; D and trimming were obtained from the DNA. The sample has roughly 150,000 clones; around four fifths are singletons. The sequencing input was peripheral blood. The rearrangement joins TRBV9 to TRBJ2-2, with D perhaps TRBD1 (6 bases). This sequence was found in a woman in her 70s who had recovered from COVID-19. CDR3 DNA sequence: TGTGCCAGCAGCGTAGTTGGGGCACAGGGTAGAGCGAACACCGGGGAGCTGTTTTTT. Translation: CASSVVGAQGRANTGELFF.